What follows are 30 T cell receptor beta chains derived from one specimen sequenced in a study of cytomegalovirus exposure and HLA in healthy donors. The study ran its PCR with 60 Vbeta and 13 Jbeta primers. The repertoire was sequenced with immunoSEQ multiplex PCR; TCRdb's copy has only in-frame clones and lacks some. This sample has more than 110,000 clones, with about three quarters found just once. The specimen sequenced was PBMCs. Every receptor here comes from a woman aged 35 to 49 in good health and CMV-seronegative.

The rearrangement uses TRBV29-1 and TRBJ2-1; 8 positions match TRBD2. V lost 5 bases and J lost 0; bases outside the gene matches: 3. The CDR3 contains 14 residues. Per germline, CDR1 SQVTM and CDR2 ANQGSEA. The CDR3 region is CSVRAGDSYNEQFF. The DNA for the CDR3 is TGCAGCGTTAGAGCGGGGGACTCCTACAATGAGCAGTTCTTC.

The sample holds a few counts of this clone. The J gene is TRBJ1-1, the V gene TRBV4-1; D unclear. The CDR3 has 15 amino acids. V was pared by 1 base and J by 1 base, with 10 bases between. Germline CDR1 reads MGHRA; CDR2 reads YSYEKL. CDR3: CASSQGSEPNTEAFF. CDR3 sequence (DNA): TGCGCCAGCAGCCAAGGTTCAGAACCGAACACTGAAGCTTTCTTT.

The rearrangement links TRBV15 to TRBJ1-2; 12 positions agree with TRBD1. This CDR3 is 17 amino acids long. The V segment lost 3 bases and the J segment 2 bases; nucleotides outside the gene matches: 7. Looked up from germline, CDR1 is LNHNV and CDR2 is YYDKDF (reference sequence). For the CDR3, the DNA is TGTGCCACCAGCAGTGCCTCGGGACAGGGGGCCAACTATGGCTACACCTTC. Translated: CATSSASGQGANYGYTF.

This clone is a singleton in its sample. The chain couples TRBV25-1 to TRBJ2-1; 15 bases agree with TRBD2. J was trimmed by 4 bases and V by 4 bases; bases with no gene match: 8. The CDR3 is made up of 18 amino acids. The germline CDR1 and CDR2 sequences are MGHDK and SYGVNS. The CDR3 loop reads CASSAGTSGGPIYNEQFF. CDR3 in DNA: TGTGCCAGCAGTGCGGGGACTAGCGGGGGGCCCATATACAATGAGCAGTTCTTC. Full variable domain (rest looked up from reference TRBV25-1 and TRBJ2-1): EADIYQTPRYLVIGTGKKITLECSQTMGHDKMYWYQQDPGMELHLIHYSYGVNSTEKGDLSSESTVSRIRTEHFPLTLESARPSHTSQYLCASSAGTSGGPIYNEQFFGPGTRLTVL.

The chain is built from TRBV15 and TRBJ2-5, with 8 bases lining up with TRBD2. The germline V gene encodes CDR1 LNHNV and CDR2 YYDKDF (reference sequence). J was trimmed by 4 bases and V by 4 bases; bases with no gene match: 14. This CDR3 contains 17 residues. The CDR3 is CATSNPRGGSIGETQYF. DNA for the CDR3: TGTGCCACCAGCAACCCACGGGGGGGATCCATTGGAGAGACCCAGTACTTC.

The chain has TRBV5-8 and TRBJ1-2, with D tentatively TRBD1 (5 bases). CDR1 and CDR2 (germline): SGHTS, YDEGEE. CDR3 size: 15 residues. V lost 6 bases to trimming and J lost 4 bases, with 19 bases between them. CDR3 loop: CASTNAEDGGYGYTF. CDR3 DNA sequence: TGTGCCAGCACCAATGCCGAAGACGGGGGCTATGGCTACACCTTC.

The genes are TRBV27 and TRBJ1-2, with D unclear. CDR3 length equals 14 residues. In germline, CDR1 is MNHEY, CDR2 SMNVEV (reference sequence). V lost 4 bases to trimming and J lost 4 bases, with 13 bases between them. In nucleotides, the CDR3 is TGTGCCAGCAGTTACGGTAGAGGCGGCTATGGCTACACCTTC. Translation gives CASSYGRGGYGYTF.

The genes are TRBV4-3 and TRBJ1-2, with D perhaps TRBD1 (5 bases). V was shortened by 0 bases and J by 2 bases, with 10 bases between the two germline ends. Germline lookup yields CDR1 LGHNA and CDR2 YSLEER. The CDR3 has 15 residues. CDR3 loop: CASSQDFTGNYGYTF. DNA for the CDR3: TGCGCCAGCAGCCAAGATTTCACAGGAAACTATGGCTACACCTTC.

The rearrangement uses TRBV5-4 and TRBJ1-2; D is uncertain. The germline V and J ends were trimmed by 0 bases and 0 bases, with 12 bases remaining between them. The V gene's germline CDR1 is SGHNT and CDR2 YYREEE (reference sequence). There are 16 residues in the CDR3. The CDR3 region is CASSLGAVLANYGYTF. The DNA for the CDR3 is TGTGCCAGCAGCTTGGGGGCAGTGTTAGCTAACTATGGCTACACCTTC.

V gene TRBV11-2 combines with J gene TRBJ1-5, with 7 bases lining up with TRBD1. The CDR3 has 14 residues. CDR1 SGHAT and CDR2 FQNNGV come from the germline V gene. V lost 5 bases and J lost 1; bases outside the gene matches: 2. The CDR3, as DNA: TGTGCCAGCAGCCCGGGACAGAGCAATCAGCCCCAGCATTTT. Amino acid sequence: CASSPGQSNQPQHF.

The chain's CDR3 is CASSKDSNTGELFF. The CDR3 region has the DNA TGTGCCAGCAGTAAGGACAGCAACACCGGGGAGCTGTTTTTT. This sequence joins TRBV2 and TRBJ2-2, with TRBD1 as a possible D gene (6 bases). The CDR3 extends over 14 amino acids. V lost 5 bases and J lost 2, with 9 bases in between. Germline V gene sequence: CDR1 SNHLY, CDR2 FYNNEI.

This chain connects TRBV5-1 to TRBJ1-2; 7 positions match TRBD1. The CDR3 length is 13 residues. CDR1 is SGHRS and CDR2 is YFSETQ in the germline V gene. V trimming: 0 bases; J trimming: 8 bases; junction bases outside the gene matches: 4. This CDR3 is CASSLGQGEGYTF. The CDR3 DNA follows: TGCGCCAGCAGCTTGGGACAGGGCGAGGGCTACACCTTC.

A single count supports this clone. Different DNA sequences within this sample yield the same CDR3. V usage is TRBV5-1 and J usage is TRBJ1-3; 9 bases align to TRBD1. J was trimmed by 2 bases and V by 0 bases; bases with no gene match: 0. This CDR3 contains 15 residues. CDR1 and CDR2 from the germline V gene are SGHRS and YFSETQ. CDR3 loop: CASSLGTGAGNTIYF. The DNA for the CDR3 is TGCGCCAGCAGCTTGGGGACAGGGGCTGGAAACACCATATATTTT.

A remark on this clone: This CDR3 is missing its conserved last phenylalanine or tryptophan, likely due to a read error. The chain couples TRBV5-6 to TRBJ2-7, with TRBD1 matching 10 bases. V shed 2 bases and J 4 bases; nucleotides not matched to a gene: 6. The CDR3 runs 15 residues. The V gene's germline CDR1 is SGHDT and CDR2 YYEEEE. The CDR3 spells CASSLRGTGAYEQYI. CDR3 sequence (DNA): TGTGCCAGCAGCTTACGGGGGACAGGGGCATACGAGCAGTACATC.

This chain joins TRBV5-4 and TRBJ2-3; D unclear. Germline values: CDR1 SGHNT, CDR2 YYREEE (reference sequence). With 4 bases removed from V and 4 bases from J, the gap between germline ends came to 28 bases. The CDR3 extends over 19 amino acids. This CDR3 is CASSMRTGTDSLRSDTQYF. The CDR3 nucleotides are TGTGCCAGCAGCATGCGTACTGGAACTGACTCCTTGAGATCAGATACGCAGTATTTT.

This clone has a single count. V gene TRBV7-9 combines with J gene TRBJ2-3; perhaps TRBD2 as D (5 bases). Germline V CDR1 and CDR2: SEHNR, FQNEAQ (reference sequence). The ends were cut back, 5 bases at V and 2 bases at J, with 14 bases in the middle. This CDR3 region has 15 residues. For the CDR3, the DNA is TGTGCCAGCAGCCATGGTGAGGGAGACACAGATACGCAGTATTTT. This sequence encodes CASSHGEGDTDTQYF.

In its sample, this clone was seen a few times. This CDR3 reads CASSQRENSPLHF. The CDR3, as DNA: TGCGCCAGCAGCCAACGGGAAAATTCACCCCTCCACTTT. The chain is built from TRBV4-1 and TRBJ1-6, with D unresolved. Per the germline V gene, CDR1 is MGHRA and CDR2 is YSYEKL. The CDR3 consists of 13 residues. Trimming removed 2 bases from V and 7 bases from J, with 6 bases in between.

The chain couples TRBV5-4 to TRBJ2-2, with 8 bases aligning to TRBD1. The CDR3 has 15 residues. The germline V gene has CDR1 SGHNT and CDR2 YYREEE (reference sequence). Losses at the gene ends were 3 bases for V and 2 bases for J; bases not matched to a gene: 3. CDR3 in DNA: TGTGCCAGCAGCTCAGGACAGGGCAACACCGGGGAGCTGTTTTTT. It yields the protein CASSSGQGNTGELFF.

A remark on this clone: The sample has other DNA sequences that encode this CDR3 too. The rearrangement links TRBV9 to TRBJ2-2, with D tentatively TRBD2 (6 bases). The CDR3 length is 13 residues. Looked up from germline, CDR1 is SGDLS and CDR2 is YYNGEE. V gave up 3 bases and J gave up 4 bases, with 7 bases separating them. The CDR3 protein is CASSGGVTGELFF. The CDR3 DNA reads TGTGCCAGCAGCGGGGGGGTCACCGGGGAGCTGTTTTTT.

The J gene is TRBJ1-1, the V gene TRBV5-1, with a weak D call TRBD1 (5 bases). The CDR3 extends over 14 amino acids. Trimming shortened V by 5 bases and J by 0 bases, and 11 bases separated the two germline ends. Looked up from germline, CDR1 is SGHRS and CDR2 is YFSETQ. The CDR3 DNA reads TGCGCCAGCAGGCTGTCAGGGCTGAACACTGAAGCTTTCTTT. It codes for CASRLSGLNTEAFF.

This clone was counted only a few times. V is TRBV2 and J is TRBJ1-1, with D hard to call. CDR3 length equals 9 residues. V was shortened by 8 bases and J by 8 bases, with 6 bases between the two germline ends. Germline lookup yields CDR1 SNHLY and CDR2 FYNNEI. This CDR3 is CASGDEAFF. The CDR3 DNA sequence: TGTGCCAGCGGAGACGAAGCTTTCTTT.

The V call is TRBV7-2, the J call TRBJ1-1, with a tentative D call TRBD1 (5 bases). V lost 5 bases and J 4 bases, leaving 26 bases between the germline ends. There are 18 residues in the CDR3. Germline assignment: CDR1 SGHTA and CDR2 FQGNSA. The CDR3: CASSQTRPGRGRGTEAFF. CDR3 DNA: TGTGCCAGCAGCCAGACCCGACCAGGGCGGGGCCGGGGCACTGAAGCTTTCTTT. Variable domain in full (rest from reference TRBV7-2 and TRBJ1-1): GAGVSQSPSNKVTEKGKDVELRCDPISGHTALYWYRQSLGQGLEFLIYFQGNSAPDKSGLPSDRFSAERTGGSVSTLTIQRTQQEDSAVYLCASSQTRPGRGRGTEAFFGQGTRLTVV.

This clone was seen more than once but under ten times. The chain links TRBV6-5 to TRBJ1-1; D is ambiguous. The CDR3 is 12 amino acids. Germline assignment: CDR1 MNHEY and CDR2 SVGAGI. Trimming took off 6 bases at V and 4 bases at J, with 9 bases between the two ends. The CDR3 loop is CASSHRGTEAFF. CDR3 nucleotides: TGTGCCAGCAGCCATAGAGGCACTGAAGCTTTCTTT.

The rearrangement uses TRBV28 and TRBJ1-5; the D is unclear. Trimming removed 5 bases from V and 6 bases from J, with 8 bases in between. Germline CDR1 reads MDHEN; CDR2 reads SYDVKM. The CDR3 sequence is 12 residues long. CDR3 residues: CASSIPVQPQHF. The CDR3 coding sequence is TGTGCCAGCAGTATACCGGTTCAGCCCCAGCATTTT. The full variable domain, its missing parts supplied by reference TRBV28 and TRBJ1-5, is DVKVTQSSRYLVKRTGEKVFLECVQDMDHENMFWYRQDPGLGLRLIYFSYDVKMKEKGDIPEGYSVSREKKERFSLILESASTNQTSMYLCASSIPVQPQHFGDGTRLSIL.

This clone was recorded once. The chain joins TRBV5-1 to TRBJ2-1; D uncertain. The V and J ends lost 0 bases and 9 bases respectively, with 7 bases between them. Germline CDR1 SGHRS, CDR2 YFSETQ. The CDR3 is 12 residues long. The CDR3 is CASSLDYAEQFF. In nucleotides, the CDR3 is TGCGCCAGCAGCTTGGACTACGCTGAGCAGTTCTTC.

This clone was seen a few times. One end of the junction does not line up with germline, which may come from a read error. This sequence joins TRBV7-9 and TRBJ2-1, with D perhaps matching TRBD1 (6 bases). The CDR3 totals 17 residues. The V gene's germline CDR1 is SEHNR and CDR2 FQNEAQ (reference sequence). The CDR3 here is CSSSSSGAPISQQGQFF. The CDR3, as DNA: TGTTCCAGCAGCTCCTCCGGGGCACCGATATCCCAACAGGGGCAGTTCTTC.

The J gene is TRBJ1-2, the V gene TRBV4-3, with TRBD1 matching 8 bases. CDR1 is LGHNA and CDR2 is YSLEER in the germline V gene. This CDR3 contains 15 residues. V shed 0 bases, J shed 2 bases, and the junction held 2 bases outside the gene matches. CDR3 sequence: CASSQDPGGNYGYTF. The CDR3 DNA reads TGCGCCAGCAGCCAAGATCCAGGGGGCAACTATGGCTACACCTTC.

The chain uses TRBV19 and TRBJ1-1; TRBD1 aligns across 10 bases. J lost 5 bases, V lost 1 base, and 4 bases had no gene match. Germline CDR1 is LNHDA and CDR2 is SQIVND (reference sequence). CDR3 size: 15 residues. The CDR3 sequence: CASSIAGQGETEAFF. In DNA form, the CDR3 reads TGTGCCAGTAGTATAGCTGGACAGGGGGAGACTGAAGCTTTCTTT.

The chain has TRBV5-1 and TRBJ1-3, with 7 bases aligning to TRBD1. This CDR3 contains 14 residues. CDR1 and CDR2 (germline): SGHRS, YFSETQ. Unmatched junction bases numbered 1, after V lost 0 bases and J lost 4 bases. The CDR3 here is CASSLEGGGNTIYF. The DNA of the CDR3 is TGCGCCAGCAGCTTGGAAGGGGGCGGAAACACCATATATTTT.

This clone appeared a single time. This sequence joins TRBV28 and TRBJ1-5; tentatively, D is TRBD1 (5 bases). Germline CDR1 is MDHEN and CDR2 is SYDVKM. The CDR3 totals 10 residues. Trimming pared 10 bases from V and 6 bases from J, leaving 7 bases between. Here the CDR3 DNA reads TGTGCCATAGGGGTTCAGCCCCAGCATTTT. The encoded protein is CAIGVQPQHF.